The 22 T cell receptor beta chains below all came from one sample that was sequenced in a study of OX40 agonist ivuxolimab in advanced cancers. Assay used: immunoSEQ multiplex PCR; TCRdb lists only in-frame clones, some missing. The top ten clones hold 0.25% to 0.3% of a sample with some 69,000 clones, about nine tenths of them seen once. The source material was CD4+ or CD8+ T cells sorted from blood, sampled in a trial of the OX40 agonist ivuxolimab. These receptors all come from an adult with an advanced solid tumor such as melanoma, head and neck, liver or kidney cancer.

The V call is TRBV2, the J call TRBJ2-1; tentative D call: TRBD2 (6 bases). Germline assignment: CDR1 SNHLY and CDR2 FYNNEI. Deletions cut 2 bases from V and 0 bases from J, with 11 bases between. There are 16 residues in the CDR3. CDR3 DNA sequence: TGTGCCAGCAGTGAATCGGCGGGACGCTCCTACAATGAGCAGTTCTTC. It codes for CASSESAGRSYNEQFF.

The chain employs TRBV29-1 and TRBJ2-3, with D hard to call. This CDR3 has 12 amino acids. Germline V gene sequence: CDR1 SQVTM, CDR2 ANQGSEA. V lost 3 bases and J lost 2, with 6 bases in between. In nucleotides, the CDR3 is TGCAGCGTTGAGTTATACACAGATACGCAGTATTTT. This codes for CSVELYTDTQYF.

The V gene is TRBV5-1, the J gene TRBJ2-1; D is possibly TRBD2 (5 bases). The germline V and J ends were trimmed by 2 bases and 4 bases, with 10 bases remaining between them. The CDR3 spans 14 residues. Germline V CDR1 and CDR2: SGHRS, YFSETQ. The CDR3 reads CASSLDGDYNEQFF. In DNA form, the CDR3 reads TGCGCCAGCAGCTTAGACGGGGATTACAATGAGCAGTTCTTC.

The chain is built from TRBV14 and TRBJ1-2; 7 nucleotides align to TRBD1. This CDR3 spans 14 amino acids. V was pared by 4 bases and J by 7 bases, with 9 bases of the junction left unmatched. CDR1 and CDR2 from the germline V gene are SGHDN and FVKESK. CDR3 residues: CASSRVTGVRGYTF. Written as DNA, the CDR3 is TGTGCCAGCAGCCGAGTTACAGGGGTACGTGGCTACACCTTC.

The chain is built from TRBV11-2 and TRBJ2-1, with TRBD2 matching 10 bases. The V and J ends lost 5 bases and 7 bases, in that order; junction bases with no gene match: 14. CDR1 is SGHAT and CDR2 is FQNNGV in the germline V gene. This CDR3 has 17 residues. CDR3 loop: CASSPGRGLAGANEQFF. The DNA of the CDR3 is TGTGCCAGCAGCCCTGGACGAGGGCTAGCGGGAGCTAATGAGCAGTTCTTC.

The CDR3 DNA reads TGCGCCAGCAGCCAGACAGGGGGGAACACCGGGGAGCTGTTTTTT. Protein sequence: CASSQTGGNTGELFF. V gene TRBV5-1 combines with J gene TRBJ2-2; 9 bases fit TRBD1. This CDR3 region has 15 residues. The J segment lost 1 base and the V segment lost 4 bases, leaving 2 bases of the junction unmatched. CDR1 SGHRS and CDR2 YFSETQ come from the germline V gene.

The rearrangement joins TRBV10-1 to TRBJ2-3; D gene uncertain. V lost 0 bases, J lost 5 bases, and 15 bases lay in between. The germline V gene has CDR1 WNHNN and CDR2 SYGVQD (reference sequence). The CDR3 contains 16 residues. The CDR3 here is CASSESSWADEDTQYF. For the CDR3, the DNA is TGCGCCAGCAGTGAGTCGAGCTGGGCTGACGAAGATACGCAGTATTTT.

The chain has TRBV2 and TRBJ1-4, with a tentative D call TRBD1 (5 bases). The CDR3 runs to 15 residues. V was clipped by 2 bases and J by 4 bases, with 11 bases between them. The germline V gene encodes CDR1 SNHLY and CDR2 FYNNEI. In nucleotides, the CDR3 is TGTGCCAGCAGTGAAATCCGGGGCTATAATGAAAAACTGTTTTTT. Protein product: CASSEIRGYNEKLFF.

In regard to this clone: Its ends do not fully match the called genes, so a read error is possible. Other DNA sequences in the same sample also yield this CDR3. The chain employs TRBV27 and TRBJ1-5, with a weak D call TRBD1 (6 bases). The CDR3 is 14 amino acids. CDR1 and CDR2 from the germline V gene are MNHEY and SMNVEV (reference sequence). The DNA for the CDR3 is TGTGCCAGCAGTTTAGGGCAGGGGAATCAGCCCCAACATTTT. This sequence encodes CASSLGQGNQPQHF.

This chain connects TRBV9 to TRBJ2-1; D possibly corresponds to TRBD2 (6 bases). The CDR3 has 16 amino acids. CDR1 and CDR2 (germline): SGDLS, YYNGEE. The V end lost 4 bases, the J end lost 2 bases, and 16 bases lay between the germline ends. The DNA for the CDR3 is TGTGCCAGCAGCAAAAGTAGCGGTGGTACCTACAATGAGCAGTTCTTC. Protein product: CASSKSSGGTYNEQFF.

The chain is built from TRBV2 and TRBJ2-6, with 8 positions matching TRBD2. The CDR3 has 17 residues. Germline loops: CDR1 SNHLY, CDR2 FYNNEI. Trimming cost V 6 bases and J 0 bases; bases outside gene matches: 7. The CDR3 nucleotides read TGTGCCAGCAGGGCGACTAGCGCCATCTCTGGGGCCAACGTCCTGACTTTC. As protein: CASRATSAISGANVLTF.

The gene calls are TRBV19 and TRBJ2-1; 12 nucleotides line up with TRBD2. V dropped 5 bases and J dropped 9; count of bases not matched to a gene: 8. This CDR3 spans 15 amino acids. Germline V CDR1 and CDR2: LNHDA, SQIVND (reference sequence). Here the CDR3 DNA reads TGTGCCAGTAGTGGTCTAGCGGGAGGGCCGGGTGAGCAGTTCTTC. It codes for CASSGLAGGPGEQFF.

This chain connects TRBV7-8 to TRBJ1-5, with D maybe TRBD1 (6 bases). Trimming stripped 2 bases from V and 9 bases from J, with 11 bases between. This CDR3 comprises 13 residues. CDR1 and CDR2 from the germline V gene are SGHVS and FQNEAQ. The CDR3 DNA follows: TGTGCCAGCAGCTTAACAGGGATTGCGCCCCAGCATTTT. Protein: CASSLTGIAPQHF. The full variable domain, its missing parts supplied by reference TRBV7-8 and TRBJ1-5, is GAGVSQSPRYKVAKRGQDVALRCDPISGHVSLFWYQQALGQGPEFLTYFQNEAQLDKSGLPSDRFFAERPEGSVSTLKIQRTQQEDSAVYLCASSLTGIAPQHFGDGTRLSIL.

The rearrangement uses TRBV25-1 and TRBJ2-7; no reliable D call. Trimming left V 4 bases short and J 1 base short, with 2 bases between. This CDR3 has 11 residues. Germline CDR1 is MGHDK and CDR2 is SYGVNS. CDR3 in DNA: TGTGCCAGCAGTGCATCCTACGAGCAGTACTTC. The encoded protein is CASSASYEQYF.

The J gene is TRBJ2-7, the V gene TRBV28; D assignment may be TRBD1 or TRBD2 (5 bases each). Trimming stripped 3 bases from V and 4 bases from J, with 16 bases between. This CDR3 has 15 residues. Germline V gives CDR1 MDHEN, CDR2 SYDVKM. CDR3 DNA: TGTGCCAGCAGTTTCGGGGCCAGCACGATTTACGAGCAGTACTTC. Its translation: CASSFGASTIYEQYF.

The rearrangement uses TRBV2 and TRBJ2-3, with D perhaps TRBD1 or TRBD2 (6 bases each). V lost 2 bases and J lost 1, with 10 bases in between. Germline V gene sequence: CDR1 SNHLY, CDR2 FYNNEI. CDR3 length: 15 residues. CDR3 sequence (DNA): TGTGCCAGCAGTGAATCGGGGGCGCGCACAGATACGCAGTATTTT. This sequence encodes CASSESGARTDTQYF.

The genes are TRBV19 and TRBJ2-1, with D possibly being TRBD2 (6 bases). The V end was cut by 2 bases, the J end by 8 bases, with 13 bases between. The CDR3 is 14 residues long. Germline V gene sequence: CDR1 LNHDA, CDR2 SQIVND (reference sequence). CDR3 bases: TGTGCCAGTAGTATATCACGGGAGCGGTATGAGCAGTTCTTC. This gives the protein CASSISRERYEQFF.

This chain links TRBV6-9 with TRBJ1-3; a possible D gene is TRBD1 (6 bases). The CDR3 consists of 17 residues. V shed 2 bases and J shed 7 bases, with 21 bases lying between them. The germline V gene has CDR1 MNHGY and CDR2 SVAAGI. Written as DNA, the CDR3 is TGTGCCAGCAGTTATCCCCCGGGAAACAGGGATGGGAACACCATATATTTT. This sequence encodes CASSYPPGNRDGNTIYF.

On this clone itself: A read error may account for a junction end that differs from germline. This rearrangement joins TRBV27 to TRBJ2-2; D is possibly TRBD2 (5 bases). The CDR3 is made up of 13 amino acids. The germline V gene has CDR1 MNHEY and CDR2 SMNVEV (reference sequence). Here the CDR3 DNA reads TGTGCCAGCAGTCGGTGGGGAAACCGGGGAGCTGTTTTT. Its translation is CASSRWGNRGAVF.

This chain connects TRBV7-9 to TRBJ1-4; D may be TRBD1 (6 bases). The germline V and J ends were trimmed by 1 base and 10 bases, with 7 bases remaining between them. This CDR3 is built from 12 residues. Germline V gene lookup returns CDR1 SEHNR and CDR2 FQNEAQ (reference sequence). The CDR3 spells CASSLETGKLFF. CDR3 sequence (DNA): TGTGCCAGCAGCTTAGAGACAGGAAAACTGTTTTTT.

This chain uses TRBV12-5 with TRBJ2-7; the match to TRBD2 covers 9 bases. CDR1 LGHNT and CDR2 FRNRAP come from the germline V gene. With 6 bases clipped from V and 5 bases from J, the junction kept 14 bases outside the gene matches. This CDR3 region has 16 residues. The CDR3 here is CASGSRLADPRDEQYF. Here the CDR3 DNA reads TGTGCTAGTGGCTCACGACTAGCGGACCCCAGAGACGAGCAGTACTTC. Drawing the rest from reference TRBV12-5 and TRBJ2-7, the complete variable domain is DARVTQTPRHKVTEMGQEVTMRCQPILGHNTVFWYRQTMMQGLELLAYFRNRAPLDDSGMPKDRFSAEMPDATLATLKIQPSEPRDSAVYFCASGSRLADPRDEQYFGPGTRLTVT.

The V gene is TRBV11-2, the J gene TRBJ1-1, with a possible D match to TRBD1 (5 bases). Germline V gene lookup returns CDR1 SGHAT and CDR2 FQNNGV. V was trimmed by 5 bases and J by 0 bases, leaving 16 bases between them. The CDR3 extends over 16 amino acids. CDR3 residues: CASSLQGVSLNTEAFF. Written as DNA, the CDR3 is TGTGCCAGCAGCCTACAAGGGGTCTCACTGAACACTGAAGCTTTCTTT.